These 24 T cell receptor beta chains share one sample of origin, sequenced in a study of tumor and adjacent non-tumor tissue in lung cancer. TCRbeta libraries were built with three rounds of nested PCR, modified from ARM-PCR. TCRdb analysed the multiplex PCR reads with MiXCR anew, one entry per CDR3 protein. Of about 100,000 distinct CDR3 sequences listed, 50% to 70% were seen once; the top ten hold approximately 18%. This sample's RNA came from whole unsorted tissue. More than 3 cm separated this lung sample from the edge of the tumor. Sample: distant non-tumor lung tissue. The source is a man aged 25 to 40 with non-small cell lung cancer.

This clonotype has at least ten counts. The chain combines TRBV20-1 with TRBJ2-7, with D possibly TRBD1 on 5 matching bases. The length of the CDR3 is 15 residues. V lost 0 bases and J lost 1, with 13 bases in between. CDR1 is DFQATT, CDR2 SNEGSKA, per germline (reference sequence). The CDR3 nucleotides read TGCAGTGCTAGAGATCGCAGGGTCTCTTCCTACGAGCAGTACTTC. This codes for CSARDRRVSSYEQYF.

CDR3 region: CSAPIGRLLKSRYF. The CDR3 DNA reads TGCAGTGCTCCTATCGGTCGTCTCCTAAAGTCCCGGTACTTC. The chain uses TRBV20-1 and TRBJ2-5; no definite D call. The CDR3 has 14 residues. Trimming took off 5 bases at V and 13 bases at J, with 26 bases between the two ends. Germline V gene data show CDR1 as DFQATT and CDR2 as SNEGSKA (reference sequence).

With regard to this clonotype: The junction does not match germline at one end; this may be a read error. The V gene is TRBV6-2 or TRBV6-3, the J gene TRBJ2-1, with a weak D call TRBD2 (5 bases). Germline-derived CDR1 and CDR2 are MNHEY and SVGEGT. This CDR3 has 12 amino acids. In DNA, the CDR3 is TGTCCCAGCAGCCTGACTATGGATGAGCAGTTCTTC. Translation: CPSSLTMDEQFF.

V is TRBV11-3 and J is TRBJ2-3; possibly TRBD1 for D (6 bases). CDR3 length: 14 amino acids. Germline V gene data show CDR1 as SGHNT and CDR2 as YENEEA. The CDR3 DNA is TGTGCTACCAGCTTGACAGGAGGCAGGGATACGCAGTATTTT. Residues: CATSLTGGRDTQYF. Supplemented by reference TRBV11-3 and TRBJ2-3, the full variable domain reads EAGVVQSPRYKIIEKKQPVAFWCNPISGHNTLYWYLQNLGQGPELLIRYENEEAVDDSQLPKDRFSAERLKGVDSTLKIQPAELGDSAVYLCATSLTGGRDTQYFGPGTRLTVL.

This clonotype has at least ten counts. This rearrangement joins TRBV6-2 or TRBV6-3 to TRBJ2-1; D not certain. This CDR3 has 16 residues. V lost 2 bases, J lost 1 base, and 12 bases lay in between. In germline, CDR1 is MNHEY, CDR2 SVGEGT. CDR3 sequence: CASSYIRLLSYNEQFF. CDR3 DNA sequence: TGTGCCAGCAGTTACATCAGGCTCTTGTCCTACAATGAGCAGTTCTTC.

The rearrangement joins TRBV30 to TRBJ2-3; 7 nucleotides match TRBD2. This CDR3 is 15 amino acids long. Germline assignment: CDR1 GTSNPN and CDR2 SVGIG (reference sequence). J lost 3 bases, V lost 0 bases, and 6 bases had no gene match. The CDR3 reads CAWSVGVGGTDTQYF. The CDR3 region has the DNA TGTGCCTGGAGTGTTGGAGTGGGAGGGACAGATACGCAGTATTTT.

This clonotype was seen ten or more times. This chain links TRBV20-1 with TRBJ1-4; D uncertain. The CDR3 is 15 amino acids. Germline CDR1 reads DFQATT; CDR2 reads SNEGSKA (reference sequence). V was trimmed by 2 bases and J by 1 base, leaving 11 bases between them. For the CDR3, the DNA is TGCAGTGCTAGACCCCCTGGTGGAACTAATGAAAAACTGTTTTTT. It yields the protein CSARPPGGTNEKLFF.

The chain combines TRBV7-9 with TRBJ2-7; no clear D. This CDR3 has 16 amino acids. Looked up from germline, CDR1 is SEHNR and CDR2 is FQNEAQ (reference sequence). CDR3 DNA: TGTGTCAGATTTACGCCCGGAACGGTGGACGCCTACGAGCAGTACTTC. Translation gives CVRFTPGTVDAYEQYF.

On this clonotype: This is likely a read error, given that the CDR3 carries no conserved phenylalanine or tryptophan at its end. This chain uses TRBV12-5 with TRBJ2-1; D is possibly TRBD2 (6 bases). The CDR3 covers 15 residues. Between the trimmed V and J ends, which lost 3 bases and 4 bases, there was a span of 13 bases. Germline values: CDR1 LGHNT, CDR2 FRNRAP. CDR3 loop: CASGFASVGYNEQFL. The CDR3 region has the DNA TGTGCTAGTGGTTTTGCTAGCGTGGGTTACAATGAGCAGTTCCTC.

This clonotype was detected once. The CDR3 does not end in the conserved phenylalanine or tryptophan, so this is likely a read error. The genes are TRBV11-2 and TRBJ1-6, with D possibly matching TRBD1 (5 bases). The V end lost 7 bases, the J end lost 6 bases, and 16 bases lay between the germline ends. The CDR3 has 15 amino acids. CDR1 is SGHAT, CDR2 FQNNGV, per germline. CDR3 nucleotides: TGTGCCAGCATCCAAGGGGTGATCAGTAATTCACCCCTCCACCTT. It encodes CASIQGVISNSPLHL.

Concerning this clonotype: A much larger clone differs from this one at a single base, so this may be a read error. The rearrangement joins TRBV29-1 to TRBJ1-1; D is uncertain. The CDR3 contains 13 residues. Germline V gene sequence: CDR1 SQVTM, CDR2 ANQGSEA. CDR3 bases: TGCAGCGGATTAAGTGTTGATAGCACTGAAGTTTTCTTT. Protein product: CSGLSVDSTEVFF.

To note about this clonotype: This may be a read error: a much more frequent sequence differs by one nucleotide. This chain joins TRBV20-1 and TRBJ2-1; 10 bases agree with TRBD2. In germline, CDR1 is DFQATT, CDR2 SNEGSKA (reference sequence). Trimming took 8 bases from V and 4 from J; bases not matched to a gene: 5. The CDR3 is 13 amino acids. Here the CDR3 DNA reads TGCAGTAGCCTACTAGCGGGGTACAATGAGCAGTTCTTC. Translated: CSSLLAGYNEQFF.

This clonotype showed up just once. One base away lies a much larger clone, so this may be a sequencing read error. This chain uses TRBV5-1 with TRBJ1-5, with D possibly TRBD1 on 6 matching bases. The CDR3 is made up of 14 amino acids. Germline V gene sequence: CDR1 SGHRS, CDR2 YFSETQ. The V end lost 6 bases, the J end lost 5 bases, and 15 bases lay between the germline ends. The CDR3 DNA reads as TGCGCCAGCATCCCCGGGACATCAGATCAGCCCCAGCATTTT. This codes for CASIPGTSDQPQHF.

This clonotype was observed a handful of times. This sequence joins TRBV24-1 and TRBJ2-2; 9 bases agree with TRBD1. The CDR3 extends over 18 amino acids. The trim removed 1 base at V and 1 base at J, leaving 6 bases unmatched. The germline V gene has CDR1 KGHDR and CDR2 SFDVKD. The CDR3, as DNA: TGTGCCACCAGTGATTTTCCGGGACAGGGAGAGAACACCGGGGAGCTGTTTTTT. Translating it yields CATSDFPGQGENTGELFF.

The chain carries TRBV20-1 and TRBJ2-3; 8 bases match TRBD2. The V gene end was trimmed by 0 bases and the J gene end by 7 bases; junction bases not matched to a gene: 9. The CDR3 is 15 amino acids. Per germline, CDR1 DFQATT and CDR2 SNEGSKA (reference sequence). CDR3 nucleotide sequence: TGCAGTGCTAGAGAAAGTGTCGGACTAGCAAATACGCAGTATTTT. It codes for CSARESVGLANTQYF.

The chain links TRBV11-2 to TRBJ2-1; D ambiguous. Germline V gene data show CDR1 as SGHAT and CDR2 as FQNNGV. Trimming took off 8 bases at V and 8 bases at J, with 16 bases between the two ends. This CDR3 has 13 amino acids. The DNA of the CDR3 is TGTGCCAGCTCTCTCGTGGTTAGAGATGAGCAGTTCTTC. This codes for CASSLVVRDEQFF.

This clonotype was seen once. Germline and junction disagree at one end, which may indicate a read error. The chain has TRBV20-1 and TRBJ2-5, with 7 bases aligning to TRBD2. The CDR3 has 12 amino acids. Per germline, CDR1 DFQATT and CDR2 SNEGSKA (reference sequence). CDR3 residues: CSARVGGKIQYF. CDR3 DNA sequence: TGCAGTGCAAGAGTCGGGGGGAAGATCCAGTACTTC.

As to this clonotype: Just one base apart from a much larger clone, this may be a read error. This chain connects TRBV4-2 to TRBJ1-6, with a possible D match to TRBD1 (5 bases). The V and J ends lost 1 base and 7 bases respectively, with 8 bases between them. From germline, CDR1 is LGHNA and CDR2 YNFKEQ. The CDR3 consists of 14 residues. The DNA for the CDR3 is TGTGCCAGCAGCCAAGGGGCAGGGAATTCACCCCTCCACTTT. This gives the protein CASSQGAGNSPLHF.

On this clonotype: One end of the junction does not line up with germline, which may come from a read error. The V and J genes are TRBV11-3 and TRBJ2-6, with D possibly being TRBD1 (6 bases). CDR1 and CDR2 (germline): SGHNT, YENEEA. The CDR3 loop spans 15 amino acids. CDR3 nucleotides: TGTGCCAACAGCTTGGGGGCGGCCGGGGCCAACGTCCTGACTTTC. This codes for CANSLGAAGANVLTF.

Turning to this clonotype: The junction shows a germline mismatch at one end, possibly a read error. CDR3 residues: CASSSMTGGTGELVF. The CDR3 coding sequence is TGCGCCAGCAGCTCCATGACAGGGGGGACCGGGGAGCTGGTTTTT. This rearrangement joins TRBV5-1 to TRBJ2-2; 9 positions match TRBD1. Germline V gene lookup returns CDR1 SGHRS and CDR2 YFSETQ. The CDR3 is made up of 15 amino acids.

This sequence joins TRBV24-1 and TRBJ2-1; 10 bases align to TRBD2. Trimming took 4 bases from V and 4 from J; bases not matched to a gene: 6. This CDR3 region has 16 residues. Germline V gene lookup returns CDR1 KGHDR and CDR2 SFDVKD. CDR3 DNA: TGTGCCACCAGTGACGTCGGGACTAGCGTGTACAATGAGCAGTTCTTC. Protein: CATSDVGTSVYNEQFF.

This clonotype was counted ten times or more. The chain uses TRBV28 and TRBJ2-3; 12 nucleotides match TRBD2. Losses at the gene ends were 8 bases for V and 5 bases for J; bases not matched to a gene: 8. Germline CDR1 reads MDHEN; CDR2 reads SYDVKM. This CDR3 comprises 15 residues. The CDR3 coding sequence is TGTGCCAGCCTGGAACTAGCGGGAGGAGAAGATACGCAGTATTTT. As protein: CASLELAGGEDTQYF. The variable domain in full, completed from reference TRBV28 and TRBJ2-3, reads DVKVTQSSRYLVKRTGEKVFLECVQDMDHENMFWYRQDPGLGLRLIYFSYDVKMKEKGDIPEGYSVSREKKERFSLILESASTNQTSMYLCASLELAGGEDTQYFGPGTRLTVL.

V gene TRBV18 combines with J gene TRBJ2-1; 7 nucleotides agree with TRBD2. Trimming removed 5 bases from V and 16 bases from J; junction bases left unmatched: 14. Looked up from germline, CDR1 is KGHSH and CDR2 is LQKENI. The CDR3 has 13 amino acids. CDR3 in amino acids: CASSARPAGEVFF. In DNA, the CDR3 is TGTGCCAGCTCAGCTCGGCCGGCGGGAGAGGTTTTCTTC.

This clonotype was counted only a few times. The V and J genes are TRBV18 and TRBJ1-1; TRBD1 agrees at 9 bases. Losses at the gene ends were 5 bases for V and 3 bases for J; bases not matched to a gene: 7. The CDR3 sequence is 15 residues long. The germline CDR1 and CDR2 sequences are KGHSH and LQKENI. CDR3 sequence reads: CASSNPGQGHTEAFF. The CDR3 nucleotides read TGTGCCAGCTCAAATCCGGGACAGGGTCACACTGAAGCTTTCTTT.